The 21 T cell receptor beta chains reported below all come from one sample, sequenced in a study of shared clonotypes between healthy human individuals. Produced via immunoSEQ multiplex PCR; TCRdb's table is partial and in-frame only. The data hold 2,500,000 or so clones, with approximately 92% observed a single time. The sample consisted of naive CD4+ T cells sorted from blood. Subset indicated: CD45RA+ positively selected. These receptor sequences come from a man younger than 35 in good health.

The chain employs TRBV15 and TRBJ1-5; 7 bases are a match to TRBD1. The CDR3 runs 20 residues. The germline V gene has CDR1 LNHNV and CDR2 YYDKDF (reference sequence). Unmatched junction bases numbered 15, after V lost 1 base and J lost 0 bases. In DNA form, the CDR3 reads TGTGCCACCAGCAGAGTCCGGGACAGCGGACTTTACTATAGCAATCAGCCCCAGCATTTT. Residues: CATSRVRDSGLYYSNQPQHF. Full variable domain (outside the CDR3, taken from reference TRBV15 and TRBJ1-5): DAMVIQNPRYQVTQFGKPVTLSCSQTLNHNVMYWYQQKSSQAPKLLFHYYDKDFNNEADTPDNFQSRRPNTSFCFLDIRSPGLGDTAMYLCATSRVRDSGLYYSNQPQHFGDGTRLSIL.

The J gene is TRBJ1-6, the V gene TRBV19; 10 bases align to TRBD1. Germline V lookup: CDR1 LNHDA, CDR2 SQIVND (reference sequence). After removal of 5 bases from V and 11 bases from J, the junction contained 9 bases not matched to a gene. The CDR3 extends over 15 amino acids. CDR3 bases: TGTGCCAGTAGTCCCAGGACAGGGGGGGATGCACCCCTCCACTTT. It encodes CASSPRTGGDAPLHF.

The CDR3 DNA is TGTGCCAGCAGCCTCCTTGACCGTCGGGGCACTGAAGCTTTCTTT. Translation gives CASSLLDRRGTEAFF. V is TRBV7-2 and J is TRBJ1-1, with D unclear. V lost 5 bases, J lost 4 bases, and 17 bases lay in between. Germline V gene lookup returns CDR1 SGHTA and CDR2 FQGNSA. The CDR3 covers 15 residues.

V and J are TRBV7-8 and TRBJ2-7; D uncertain. This CDR3 comprises 12 residues. CDR1 and CDR2 from the germline V gene are SGHVS and FQNEAQ. V lost 4 bases and J lost 2, with 6 bases in between. CDR3 sequence (DNA): TGTGCCAGCAGCTCCGATGCCTACGAGCAGTACTTC. Its protein is CASSSDAYEQYF.

The chain uses TRBV21-1 and TRBJ1-6. TRBV21-1 is a documented pseudogene. The CDR3 length is 16 residues. The CDR3 bases are TGTGCCAGCAGCAAAGCGCGGAAGGGGGGAAATTCACCCCTCCACTTT. Protein sequence: CASSKARKGGNSPLHF.

This clone was recorded a few times. The chain employs TRBV20-1 and TRBJ2-2, with D perhaps matching TRBD1 (6 bases). Between the trimmed V and J ends, which lost 7 bases and 6 bases, there was a span of 9 bases. In germline, CDR1 is DFQATT, CDR2 SNEGSKA (reference sequence). This CDR3 contains 11 residues. CDR3 DNA: TGCAGTGGGACAGAGTCCGGGGAGCTGTTTTTT. Encoded protein: CSGTESGELFF.

About this clone itself: At the DNA level, this CDR3 is encoded by other sequences in the same sample as well. This chain links TRBV11-2 with TRBJ2-7, with unresolved D. The CDR3 sequence is 12 residues long. Germline V gives CDR1 SGHAT, CDR2 FQNNGV. V was clipped by 4 bases and J by 0 bases, with 4 bases between them. The chain's CDR3 is CASSSLSYEQYF. CDR3 nucleotides: TGTGCCAGCAGCTCCCTCTCCTACGAGCAGTACTTC.

The rearrangement uses TRBV19 and TRBJ2-5; D may match TRBD1 or TRBD2 (7 bases each). The V end was cut by 4 bases, the J end by 2 bases, with 14 bases between. The CDR3 has 15 residues. Germline V gene sequence: CDR1 LNHDA, CDR2 SQIVND (reference sequence). The CDR3 sequence: CASSRAGGLQETQYF. DNA for the CDR3: TGTGCCAGTAGTAGGGCAGGGGGACTACAAGAGACCCAGTACTTC.

The chain employs TRBV6-1 and TRBJ1-3, with D hard to call. CDR1 MNHNS and CDR2 SASEGT come from the germline V gene. V was shortened by 1 base and J by 3 bases, with 13 bases between the two germline ends. The CDR3 sequence is 16 residues long. The CDR3 region is CASSEEIRANGNTIYF. The CDR3 region has the DNA TGTGCCAGCAGTGAAGAGATTAGGGCTAATGGAAACACCATATATTTT.

This chain links TRBV7-8 with TRBJ2-1; 8 nucleotides line up with TRBD1. This CDR3 spans 13 amino acids. Germline lookup yields CDR1 SGHVS and CDR2 FQNEAQ. J lost 5 bases, V lost 5 bases, and 2 bases had no gene match. CDR3 nucleotides: TGTGCCAGCAGCCGGGACAGGAACAATGAGCAGTTCTTC. Protein sequence: CASSRDRNNEQFF.

This chain connects TRBV21-1 to TRBJ1-5. TRBV21-1 is marked as a pseudogene. This CDR3 has 17 residues. The CDR3 here is CASSKAQPHNANQPQHF. CDR3 coding DNA: TGTGCCAGCAGCAAAGCGCAGCCCCATAACGCGAATCAGCCCCAGCATTTT.

The V and J genes are TRBV6-6 and TRBJ1-1; D unclear. The CDR3 covers 13 residues. V was cut by 7 bases and J by 5 bases, with 14 bases left in between. Germline V CDR1 and CDR2: MNHNY, SVGAGI (reference sequence). CDR3 bases: TGTGCCAGCACTCGCGGTATGGGGACTGAAGCTTTCTTT. Translating it yields CASTRGMGTEAFF.

This clone was counted once. The V call is TRBV5-4, the J call TRBJ1-2; unclear D gene. This CDR3 is built from 14 residues. V was trimmed by 2 bases and J by 4 bases, leaving 12 bases between them. CDR1 SGHNT and CDR2 YYREEE come from the germline V gene (reference sequence). CDR3 DNA sequence: TGTGCCAGCAGCTTCCCTGGGGAGGCCTATGGCTACACCTTC. It translates to CASSFPGEAYGYTF.

A note on this clone: Distinct nucleotide sequences in the sample also encode this CDR3. The chain employs TRBV2 and TRBJ2-5; 8 bases align to TRBD1. V lost 6 bases and J lost 0; bases outside the gene matches: 3. The CDR3 consists of 14 residues. Germline assignment: CDR1 SNHLY and CDR2 FYNNEI. The CDR3: CASRRQGNQETQYF. CDR3 bases: TGTGCCAGCAGACGACAGGGGAACCAAGAGACCCAGTACTTC.

This clone was counted between two and nine times. Other DNA sequences in this sample translate to the same CDR3. The chain couples TRBV30 to TRBJ1-5; D remains ambiguous. From germline, CDR1 is GTSNPN and CDR2 SVGIG (reference sequence). The CDR3 covers 13 residues. Trimming left V 0 bases short and J 4 bases short, with 7 bases between. CDR3 nucleotides: TGTGCCTGGAGTGTACCGGGAAATCAGCCCCAGCATTTT. This gives the protein CAWSVPGNQPQHF.

The chain is built from TRBV4-1 and TRBJ1-6; no clear D gene. Trimming took off 2 bases at V and 10 bases at J, with 9 bases between the two ends. The CDR3 runs 13 residues. Per the germline V gene, CDR1 is MGHRA and CDR2 is YSYEKL. DNA of the CDR3: TGCGCCAGCAGCCAAATCGAAATATCACCCCTCCACTTT. Protein product: CASSQIEISPLHF.

This clone was recorded a few times. Here the CDR3 reads CAWLRGTPSPLHF. The DNA of the CDR3 is TGTGCCTGGTTGAGGGGCACCCCTTCACCCCTCCACTTT. The chain recombines TRBV30 with TRBJ1-6; D perhaps matches TRBD1 (5 bases). CDR3 length equals 13 residues. Trimming left V 5 bases short and J 9 bases short, with 14 bases between. Germline V lookup: CDR1 GTSNPN, CDR2 SVGIG (reference sequence). The full variable domain, rest sourced from reference TRBV30 and TRBJ1-6, is SQTIHQWPATLVQPVGSPLSLECTVEGTSNPNLYWYRQAAGRGLQLLFYSVGIGQISSEVPQNLSASRPQDRQFILSSKKLLLSDSGFYLCAWLRGTPSPLHFGNGTRLTVT.

The chain recombines TRBV5-6 with TRBJ2-7, with D maybe TRBD1 (6 bases). The CDR3 length is 15 residues. V gave up 1 base and J gave up 1 base, with 12 bases separating them. Germline assignment: CDR1 SGHDT and CDR2 YYEEEE. Here the CDR3 reads CASSLRLTGSYEQYF. The DNA of the CDR3 is TGTGCCAGCAGCTTGCGGCTCACAGGGTCCTACGAGCAGTACTTC.

As regards this clone: Other nucleotide sequences from this sample produce the same CDR3. V is TRBV7-9 and J is TRBJ2-1, with a weak D call TRBD1 (5 bases). The CDR3 extends over 15 amino acids. Germline CDR1 and CDR2: SEHNR and FQNEAQ (reference sequence). Trimming removed 0 bases at V and 0 bases at J, with 6 bases between. The CDR3 sequence is CASSLAGVSYNEQFF. The CDR3 nucleotides are TGTGCCAGCAGCTTAGCAGGGGTCTCCTACAATGAGCAGTTCTTC.

V and J are TRBV6-4 and TRBJ2-2; D perhaps matches TRBD1 (5 bases). The CDR3 loop spans 17 amino acids. Germline CDR1 reads MRHNA; CDR2 reads SNTAGT. Trimming left V 2 bases short and J 3 bases short, with 16 bases between. CDR3 nucleotide sequence: TGTGCCAGCAGTGACAAAGCAGGGCCCGGGTACACCGGGGAGCTGTTTTTT. Its translation is CASSDKAGPGYTGELFF.

CDR3 sequence (DNA): TGTGCCAGCAGTGATCTTCAAGAGACCCAGTACTTC. Translating it yields CASSDLQETQYF. The chain joins TRBV6-5 to TRBJ2-5; D unclear. The V and J ends lost 5 bases and 2 bases respectively, with 6 bases between them. Germline CDR1 reads MNHEY; CDR2 reads SVGAGI. The CDR3 loop spans 12 amino acids.